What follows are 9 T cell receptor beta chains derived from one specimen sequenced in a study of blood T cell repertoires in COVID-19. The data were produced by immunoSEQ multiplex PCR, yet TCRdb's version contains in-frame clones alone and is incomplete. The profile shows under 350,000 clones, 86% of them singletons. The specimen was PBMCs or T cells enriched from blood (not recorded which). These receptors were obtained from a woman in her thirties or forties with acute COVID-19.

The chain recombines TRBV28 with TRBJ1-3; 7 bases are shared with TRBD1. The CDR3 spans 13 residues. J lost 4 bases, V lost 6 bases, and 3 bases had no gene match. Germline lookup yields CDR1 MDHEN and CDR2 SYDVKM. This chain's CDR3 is CASSPGGGNTIYF. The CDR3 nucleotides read TGTGCCAGCAGCCCAGGGGGGGGAAACACCATATATTTT.

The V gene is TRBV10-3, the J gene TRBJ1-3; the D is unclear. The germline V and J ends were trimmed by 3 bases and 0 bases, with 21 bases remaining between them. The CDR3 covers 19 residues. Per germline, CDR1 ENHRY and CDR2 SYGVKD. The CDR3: CAISDKSSLGSHSGNTIYF. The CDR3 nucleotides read TGTGCCATCAGTGATAAGAGTTCGTTAGGGAGTCACTCTGGAAACACCATATATTTT.

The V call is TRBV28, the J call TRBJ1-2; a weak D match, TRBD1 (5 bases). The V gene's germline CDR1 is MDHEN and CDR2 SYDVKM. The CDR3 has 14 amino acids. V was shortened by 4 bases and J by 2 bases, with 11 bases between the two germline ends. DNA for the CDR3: TGTGCCAGCAGTTCGTATACAGGAAACTATGGCTACACCTTC. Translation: CASSSYTGNYGYTF.

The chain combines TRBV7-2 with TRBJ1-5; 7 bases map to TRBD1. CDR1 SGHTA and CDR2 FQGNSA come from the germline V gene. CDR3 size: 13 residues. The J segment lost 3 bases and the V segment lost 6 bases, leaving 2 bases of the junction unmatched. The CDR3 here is CASSGQANQPQHF. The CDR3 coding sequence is TGTGCCAGCAGTGGACAGGCCAATCAGCCCCAGCATTTT.

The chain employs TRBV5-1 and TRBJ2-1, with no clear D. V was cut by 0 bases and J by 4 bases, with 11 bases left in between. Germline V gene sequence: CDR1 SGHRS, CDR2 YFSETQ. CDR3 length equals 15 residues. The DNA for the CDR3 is TGCGCCAGCAGCTTGGTCCCAGGAAATTACAATGAGCAGTTCTTC. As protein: CASSLVPGNYNEQFF.

CDR3 DNA: TGTGCCAGCAGTTCATTTACAGACAGATTGAAAGGCGCCGAGACCCAGTACTTC. It yields the protein CASSSFTDRLKGAETQYF. J is TRBJ2-5 and V is TRBV28, with D possibly TRBD1 on 5 matching bases. This CDR3 has 18 amino acids. Germline V gene lookup returns CDR1 MDHEN and CDR2 SYDVKM. Trimming shortened V by 4 bases and J by 5 bases, and 26 bases separated the two germline ends.

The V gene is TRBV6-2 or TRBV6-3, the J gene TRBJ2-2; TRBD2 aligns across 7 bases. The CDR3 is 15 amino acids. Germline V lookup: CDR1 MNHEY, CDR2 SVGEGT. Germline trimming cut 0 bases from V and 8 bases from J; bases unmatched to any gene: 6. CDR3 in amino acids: CASSYSPAAGGELFF. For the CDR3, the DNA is TGTGCCAGCAGTTACTCTCCGGCAGCGGGAGGGGAGCTGTTTTTT.

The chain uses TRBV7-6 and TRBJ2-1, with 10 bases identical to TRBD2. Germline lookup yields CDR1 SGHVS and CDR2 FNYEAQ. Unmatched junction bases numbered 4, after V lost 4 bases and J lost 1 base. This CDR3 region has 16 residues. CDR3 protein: CASSSLAGESYNEQFF. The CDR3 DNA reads TGTGCCAGCAGCTCGCTAGCGGGAGAGTCCTACAATGAGCAGTTCTTC. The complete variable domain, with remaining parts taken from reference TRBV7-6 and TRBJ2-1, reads GAGVSQSPRYKVTKRGQDVALRCDPISGHVSLYWYRQALGQGPEFLTYFNYEAQQDKSGLPNDRFSAERPEGSISTLTIQRTEQRDSAMYRCASSSLAGESYNEQFFGPGTRLTVL.

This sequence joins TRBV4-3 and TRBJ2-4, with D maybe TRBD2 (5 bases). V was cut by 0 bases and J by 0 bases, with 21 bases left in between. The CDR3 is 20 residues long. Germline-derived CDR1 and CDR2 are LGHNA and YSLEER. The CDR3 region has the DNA TGCGCCAGCAGCCAAGATGGACGGGGTACTGGGCCGATAGCCAAAAACATTCAGTACTTC. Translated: CASSQDGRGTGPIAKNIQYF.